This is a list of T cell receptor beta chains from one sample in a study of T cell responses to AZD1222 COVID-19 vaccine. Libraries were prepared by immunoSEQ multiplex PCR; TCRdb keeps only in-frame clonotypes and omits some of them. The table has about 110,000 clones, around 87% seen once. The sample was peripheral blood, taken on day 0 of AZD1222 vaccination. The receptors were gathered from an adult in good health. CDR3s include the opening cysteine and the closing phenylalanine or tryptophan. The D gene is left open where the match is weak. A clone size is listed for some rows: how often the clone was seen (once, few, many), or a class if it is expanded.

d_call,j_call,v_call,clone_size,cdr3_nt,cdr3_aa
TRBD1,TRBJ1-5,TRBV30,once,TGTGCCTGGAGTGTGGGGACAGGGGGCGGCCAGCCCCAGCATTTT,CAWSVGTGGGQPQHF
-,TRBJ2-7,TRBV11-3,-,TGTGCCAGCAGCTTAGGGTCGGCAGGGGGGTACGAGCAGTACTTC,CASSLGSAGGYEQYF
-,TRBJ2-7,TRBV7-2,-,TGTGCCAGCAGCACCGCGGGTAGCCGGGAGCAGTACTTC,CASSTAGSREQYF
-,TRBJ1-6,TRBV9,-,TGTGCCAGCAGCGTTGCTCACTCCGTTAAAAATTCACCCCTCCACTTT,CASSVAHSVKNSPLHF
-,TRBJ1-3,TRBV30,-,TGTGCCTGGAGTGCAAGATCGGGAAACACCATATATTTT,CAWSARSGNTIYF
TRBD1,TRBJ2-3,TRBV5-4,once,TGTGCCAGCAGTTGGGACAGCAGGGGGGATACGCAGTATTTT,CASSWDSRGDTQYF
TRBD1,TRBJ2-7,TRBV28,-,TGTGCCAGCAGTTTCCCGGGGACAGGGTACGAGCAGTACTTC,CASSFPGTGYEQYF
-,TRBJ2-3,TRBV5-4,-,TGTGCCAGCATCCTGACAGGCGTAATGGGGGCAGATACGCAGTATTTT,CASILTGVMGADTQYF
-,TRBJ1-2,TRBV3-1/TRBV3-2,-,TGTGCCAGCAGCCAAGTGGCGGGCCACAGTAACTATGGCTACACCTTC,CASSQVAGHSNYGYTF
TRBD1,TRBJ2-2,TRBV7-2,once,TGTGCCAGCAGCGTAGACAGGGCGACCGGGGAGCTGTTTTTT,CASSVDRATGELFF
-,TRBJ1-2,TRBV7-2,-,TGTGCCAGCAGCTCCAGGAATTCGGCGGGCTACACCTTC,CASSSRNSAGYTF
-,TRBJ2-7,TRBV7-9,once,TGTGCCAGCAGCGGCAGGGGGAGCGGGAGCCCCTACGAGCAGTACTTC,CASSGRGSGSPYEQYF
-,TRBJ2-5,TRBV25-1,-,TGTGCCAGCAGTGAACAGGGAGAAGTACAAGAGACCCAGTACTTC,CASSEQGEVQETQYF
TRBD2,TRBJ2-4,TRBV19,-,TGTGCCAGTAGTATTGGGCTAGCGGGGGGAAACATTCAGTACTTC,CASSIGLAGGNIQYF
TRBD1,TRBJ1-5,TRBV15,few,TGTGCCACCAGCAGAAAGCAGACAGGGAACAGCAATCAGCCCCAGCATTTT,CATSRKQTGNSNQPQHF
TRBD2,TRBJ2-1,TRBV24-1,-,TGTGCCACCAGTGATTTTGGGCGGGAGACATTTAGTAATGAGCAGTTCTTC,CATSDFGRETFSNEQFF
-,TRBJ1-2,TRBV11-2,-,TGTGCCAGCAGTACACATAACTATGGCTACACCTTC,CASSTHNYGYTF
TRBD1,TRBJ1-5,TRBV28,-,TGTGCCAGCAGAGGGACAGGGGTTAATCAGCCCCAGCATTTT,CASRGTGVNQPQHF
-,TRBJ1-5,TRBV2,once,TGTGCCAGCACTGGGGGCAATCAGCCCCAGCATTTT,CASTGGNQPQHF
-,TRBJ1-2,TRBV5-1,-,TGCGCCAGCAGCCCTGCAGGGGCTTTGGGGGGCTACACCTTC,CASSPAGALGGYTF
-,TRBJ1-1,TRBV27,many,TGTGCCAGCAGTTTATACGGGGGCGGAGGTATCACTGAAGCTTTCTTT,CASSLYGGGGITEAFF
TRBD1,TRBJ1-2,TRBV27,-,TGTGCCAGCAGGACAGGGGGAGGTATCTATGGCTACACCTTC,CASRTGGGIYGYTF
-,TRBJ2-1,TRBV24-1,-,TGTGCCACCAGTGGGGTGGGTTCCAATGAGCAGTTCTTC,CATSGVGSNEQFF
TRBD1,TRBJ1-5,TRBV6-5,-,TGTGCCAGCTCGTTACAGGGGCATCAGCCCCAGCATTTT,CASSLQGHQPQHF
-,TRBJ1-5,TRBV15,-,TGTGCCACCAGCCCCACGGGGCTGGGGCAGCCCCAGCATTTT,CATSPTGLGQPQHF
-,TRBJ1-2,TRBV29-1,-,TGCAGCGTTGACCCAGGGATTGGCTATGGCTACACCTTC,CSVDPGIGYGYTF
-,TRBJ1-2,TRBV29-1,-,TGCAGCGCCCGAGGAGGGGATGGCTACACCTTC,CSARGGDGYTF
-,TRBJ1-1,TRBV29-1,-,TGCAGCGTCCACAGATCAGGGTCCACTGAAGCTTTCTTT,CSVHRSGSTEAFF
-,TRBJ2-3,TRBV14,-,TGTGCCAGCAGCCCCTCCACAGATACGCAGTATTTT,CASSPSTDTQYF
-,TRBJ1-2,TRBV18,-,TGTGCCAGCTCACCACCCTTGGCAGCTAACTATGGCTACACCTTC,CASSPPLAANYGYTF
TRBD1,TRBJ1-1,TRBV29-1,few,TGCAGCGCTGCTGCACAGGGGGCTCTAACTGAAGCTTTCTTT,CSAAAQGALTEAFF
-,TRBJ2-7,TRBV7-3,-,TGTGCCAGCAGCCCCCAAGCGACTACCGCCTACGAGCAGTACTTC,CASSPQATTAYEQYF
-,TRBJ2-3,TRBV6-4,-,TGTGCCAGCAGTGGCGGGACCCAGAACACAGATACGCAGTATTTT,CASSGGTQNTDTQYF
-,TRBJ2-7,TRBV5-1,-,TGCGCCAGCAGCTTGGGACAGGCGAGCTCCTACGAGCAGTACTTC,CASSLGQASSYEQYF
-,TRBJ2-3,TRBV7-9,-,TGTGCCAGCAGTCTGACGGCCGGGACCGTCTACACAGATACGCAGTATTTT,CASSLTAGTVYTDTQYF
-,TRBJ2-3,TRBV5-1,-,TGCGCCAGCAGCTCAGGACACAGCACAGATACGCAGTATTTT,CASSSGHSTDTQYF
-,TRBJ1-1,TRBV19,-,TGTGCCAGTAGCCTGGGGCAGAACACTGAAGCTTTCTTT,CASSLGQNTEAFF
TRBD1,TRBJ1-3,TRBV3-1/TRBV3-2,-,TGTGCCAGCAGCCCGAGGACAGGGCTATTCTCTGGAAACACCATATATTTT,CASSPRTGLFSGNTIYF
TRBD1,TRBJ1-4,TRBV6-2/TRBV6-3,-,TGTGCCAGCAGTTCAACGGGACAGGGTAAACTGTTTTTT,CASSSTGQGKLFF
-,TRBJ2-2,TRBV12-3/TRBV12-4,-,TGTGCCAGCAGTTTCGGCCACAGCGGGGAGCTGTTTTTT,CASSFGHSGELFF
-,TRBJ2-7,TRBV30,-,TGTGCCTGGAGCCCTCCTATCCCTTACTACGAGCAGTACTTC,CAWSPPIPYYEQYF
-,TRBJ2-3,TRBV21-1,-,TGTGCCAGCAGCAAAGTCCCTAGAAAATCGTATTTT,CASSKVPRKSYF
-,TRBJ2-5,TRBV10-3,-,TGTGCCATCACTCCAGGGTACCAAGAGACCCAGTACTTC,CAITPGYQETQYF
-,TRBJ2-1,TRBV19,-,TGTGCCAGTAGTATTCAGGGAATCTACAATGAGCAGTTCTTC,CASSIQGIYNEQFF
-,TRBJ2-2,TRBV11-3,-,TGTGCCAGCAGCCGGACCGGGGAGCTGTTTTTT,CASSRTGELFF
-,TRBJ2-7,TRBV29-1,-,TGCAGCGTTGCGATGGGAAGGGGCGAGCAGTACTTC,CSVAMGRGEQYF
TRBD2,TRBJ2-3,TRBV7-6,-,TGTGCCAGCAGCTTAGGGGTGGGAGGGATGGCAGATACGCAGTATTTT,CASSLGVGGMADTQYF
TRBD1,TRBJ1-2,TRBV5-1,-,TGCGCCAGCAGCTTAGGACAGGGATCAGTTTTCGATGGCTACACCTTC,CASSLGQGSVFDGYTF
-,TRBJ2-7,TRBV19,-,TGTGCCAGTAGCAACAATATCTACGAGCAGTACTTC,CASSNNIYEQYF